The entry below describes one T cell receptor beta chain. The antigen remains undetermined. Deletions cut 3 bases from V and 0 bases from J, with 11 bases between. This CDR3 contains 15 residues. Germline lookup yields CDR1 ENHRY and CDR2 SYGVKD. This specimen comes from a study of T cells in Graves' hyperthyroidism and ophthalmopathy. Overall study findings and caveats: Expanded thyroid clonotypes (above 0.001) were mostly also found in blood.

With a duration under 2 months, the hyperthyroidism was newly diagnosed in patients aged 18 to 65. Patients with uncontrolled infections, other autoimmune diseases, pregnancy or lactation were excluded. Diagnostic assessment was based on clinical symptoms, serum thyroxine and TRAb, thyroid ultrasound and orbital computed tomography. From RNA transcripts, TCR beta CDR3 regions were amplified. HTBI primers drove first-round RT-PCR of the TCR CDR3. TCRdb fed the multiplex PCR reads into MiXCR, producing one record per CDR3 protein. The data contain approximately 590,000 distinct CDR3 sequences, 46% of them seen just once; the ten biggest clones take up just over 8%.

The sequence derives from a woman between 18 and 29 years old with Graves' hyperthyroidism. Specimen: peripheral blood or thyroid tissue (not recorded which). The J gene is TRBJ1-1, the V gene TRBV10-3; no clear D. CDR3 loop: CAISEWLGMNTEAFF. CDR3 coding DNA: TGTGCCATCAGTGAATGGCTAGGCATGAACACTGAAGCTTTCTTT.